The T cell receptor beta chain under discussion was sequenced for a study of T cell changes during pregnancy in multiple sclerosis. After removal of 0 bases from V and 9 bases from J, the junction contained 9 bases not matched to a gene. CDR1 and CDR2 from the germline V gene are SGHNT and YYREEE (reference sequence). There are 16 residues in the CDR3. Profiling relied on immunoSEQ multiplex PCR, and the TCRdb table lists in-frame clones only, not all of them. The data contain around 65,000 clones, more than 75% of them singletons. V and J are TRBV5-4 and TRBJ2-1; TRBD2 matches 10 bases. The clonotype originates from a female donor in good health, enrolled as a control in a pregnancy study. Sequencing was performed on peripheral blood, taken in the first trimester of pregnancy. The CDR3 DNA sequence: TGTGCCAGCAGCTTGGCCCCTAGCGGGGGAACTGCTGAGCAGTTCTTC. Its protein product is CASSLAPSGGTAEQFF.